The 2 T cell receptor beta chains listed next were all sequenced from one sample in a study of blood T cell repertoires in COVID-19 (dated by TCRdb to 2020 to 2022). The library came from the immunoSEQ multiplex PCR assay. Here the immuneACCESS table is served through TCRdb, limited to in-frame sequences with V and J called. Missing clones are a known gap in these copies; in checked studies unresolved V genes cover under half, and the rest lacks a known reason. The sample table lists 17,000 or so clones, 81% of them with a count of one. The ten largest clonotypes hold about 15% of the sample. The sample taken for sequencing was peripheral blood. The receptors were sampled from a man in his forties with active or convalescent COVID-19.

The chain carries TRBV3-1 (or the pseudogene TRBV3-2) and TRBJ1-1, with a tentative D call TRBD1 (6 bases). Germline V gene sequence: CDR1 LGHDT, CDR2 YNNKEL (reference sequence). This CDR3 is 14 amino acids long. Trimming pared 2 bases from V and 4 bases from J, leaving 11 bases between. DNA for the CDR3: TGTGCCAGCAGCCAACAACAGGGAGTCACTGAAGCTTTCTTT. Its translation: CASSQQQGVTEAFF.

The chain employs TRBV18 and TRBJ1-4; 7 bases match TRBD1. V dropped 3 bases and J dropped 4; count of bases not matched to a gene: 5. The germline V gene has CDR1 KGHSH and CDR2 LQKENI. CDR3 length equals 15 residues. The chain's CDR3 is CASSPEQGINEKLFF. For the CDR3, the DNA is TGTGCCAGCTCACCGGAACAGGGGATTAATGAAAAACTGTTTTTT.